This TCR beta chain was sequenced for a study of cytomegalovirus exposure and HLA in healthy donors. In the case of this clone: The antigen is unknown.

Whole-study results and caveats: The later analysis indicated that the majority of CMV-associated TCR beta chains appeared HLA-restricted. The listing of 150 or so TCR beta chains classed them as cytomegalovirus-associated.

Germline V lookup: CDR1 MNHNY, CDR2 SVGAGI (reference sequence). Trimming at V came to 2 bases and at J to 6 bases, leaving 5 bases not matched to a gene. The CDR3 covers 15 residues. Primers included in the PCR were 60 Vbeta and 13 Jbeta primers. Measured with immunoSEQ multiplex PCR; TCRdb has only the in-frame clones, and not every one. This table holds 150,000 to 200,000 clones. The clonotype comes from a young woman in good health and CMV-seropositive. The chain has TRBV6-6 and TRBJ1-5, with 9 bases lining up with TRBD1. Specimen: PBMCs. CDR3 region: CASSYTGGWSQPQHF. The CDR3 coding sequence is TGTGCCAGCAGTTACACAGGGGGCTGGAGTCAGCCCCAGCATTTT.